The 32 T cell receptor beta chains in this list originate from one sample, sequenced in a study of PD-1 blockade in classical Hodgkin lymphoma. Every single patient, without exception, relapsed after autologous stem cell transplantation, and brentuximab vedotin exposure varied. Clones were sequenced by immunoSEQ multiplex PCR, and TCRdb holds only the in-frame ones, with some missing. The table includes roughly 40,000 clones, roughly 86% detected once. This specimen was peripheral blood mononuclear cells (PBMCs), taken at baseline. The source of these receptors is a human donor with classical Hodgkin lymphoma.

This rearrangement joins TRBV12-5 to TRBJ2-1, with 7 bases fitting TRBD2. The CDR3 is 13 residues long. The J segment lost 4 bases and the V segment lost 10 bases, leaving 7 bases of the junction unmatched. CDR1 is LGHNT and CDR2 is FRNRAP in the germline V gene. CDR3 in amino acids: CAKPGRFYNEQFF. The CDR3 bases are TGTGCTAAGCCCGGGAGGTTTTACAATGAGCAGTTCTTC.

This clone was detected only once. Here the CDR3 reads CASSLAGDSPLHF. For the CDR3, the DNA is TGTGCCAGCAGTTTAGCTGGGGATTCACCCCTCCACTTT. This sequence joins TRBV28 and TRBJ1-6; D call uncertain. V lost 2 bases, J lost 8 bases, and 7 bases lay in between. This CDR3 region has 13 residues. Germline V lookup: CDR1 MDHEN, CDR2 SYDVKM. The full variable domain, completed using reference TRBV28 and TRBJ1-6, is DVKVTQSSRYLVKRTGEKVFLECVQDMDHENMFWYRQDPGLGLRLIYFSYDVKMKEKGDIPEGYSVSREKKERFSLILESASTNQTSMYLCASSLAGDSPLHFGNGTRLTVT.

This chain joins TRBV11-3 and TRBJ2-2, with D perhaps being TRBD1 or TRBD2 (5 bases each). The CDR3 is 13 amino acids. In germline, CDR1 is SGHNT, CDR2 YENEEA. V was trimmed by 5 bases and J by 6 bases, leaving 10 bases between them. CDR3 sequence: CASSTRDPGELFF. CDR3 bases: TGTGCCAGCAGCACTAGGGACCCCGGGGAGCTGTTTTTT.

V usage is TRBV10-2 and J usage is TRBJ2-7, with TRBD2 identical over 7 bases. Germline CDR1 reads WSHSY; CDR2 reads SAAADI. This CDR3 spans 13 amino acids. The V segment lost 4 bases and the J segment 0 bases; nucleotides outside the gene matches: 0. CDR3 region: CASSGGGSYEQYF. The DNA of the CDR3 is TGCGCCAGCAGTGGCGGGGGCTCCTACGAGCAGTACTTC.

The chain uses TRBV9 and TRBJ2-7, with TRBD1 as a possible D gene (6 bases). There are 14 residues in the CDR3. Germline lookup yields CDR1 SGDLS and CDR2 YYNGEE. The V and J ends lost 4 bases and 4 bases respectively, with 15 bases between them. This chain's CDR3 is CASSLRTATYEQYF. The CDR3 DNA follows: TGTGCCAGCAGCTTACGGACAGCGACGTACGAGCAGTACTTC.

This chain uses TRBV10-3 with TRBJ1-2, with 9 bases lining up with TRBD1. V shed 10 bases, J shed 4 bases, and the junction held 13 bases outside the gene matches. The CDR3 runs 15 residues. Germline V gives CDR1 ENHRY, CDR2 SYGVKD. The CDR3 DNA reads TGTGCCACCCCAGCCTGGACAGGGGAAACCTATGGCTACACCTTC. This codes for CATPAWTGETYGYTF.

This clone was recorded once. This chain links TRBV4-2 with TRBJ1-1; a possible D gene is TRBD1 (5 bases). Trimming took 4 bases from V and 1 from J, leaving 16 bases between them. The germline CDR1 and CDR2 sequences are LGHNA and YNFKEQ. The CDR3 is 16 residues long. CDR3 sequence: CASSPSGGGGNTEAFF. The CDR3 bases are TGTGCCAGCAGCCCCTCCGGGGGAGGCGGGAACACTGAAGCTTTCTTT.

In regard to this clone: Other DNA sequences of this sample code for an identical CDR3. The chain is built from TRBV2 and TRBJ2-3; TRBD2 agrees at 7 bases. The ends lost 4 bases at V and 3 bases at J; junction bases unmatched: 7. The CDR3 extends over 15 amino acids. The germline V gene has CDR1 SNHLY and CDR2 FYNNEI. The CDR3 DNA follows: TGTGCCAGCAGTGTTGTGGGGGGAGGGACAGATACGCAGTATTTT. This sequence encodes CASSVVGGGTDTQYF.

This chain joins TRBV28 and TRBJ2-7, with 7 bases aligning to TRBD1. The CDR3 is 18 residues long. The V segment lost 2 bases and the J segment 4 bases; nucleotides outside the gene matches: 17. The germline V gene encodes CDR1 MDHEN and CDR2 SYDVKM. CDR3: CASSLGTSPGQNGYEQYF. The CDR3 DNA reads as TGTGCCAGCAGTTTAGGGACGTCACCGGGACAGAATGGGTACGAGCAGTACTTC.

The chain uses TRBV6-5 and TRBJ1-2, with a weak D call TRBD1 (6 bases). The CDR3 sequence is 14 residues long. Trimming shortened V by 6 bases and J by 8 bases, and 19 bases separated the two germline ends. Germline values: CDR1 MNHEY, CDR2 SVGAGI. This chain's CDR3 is CASRAVGGRRGYTF. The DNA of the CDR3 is TGTGCCAGCAGAGCCGTGGGGGGGCGTAGGGGCTACACCTTC.

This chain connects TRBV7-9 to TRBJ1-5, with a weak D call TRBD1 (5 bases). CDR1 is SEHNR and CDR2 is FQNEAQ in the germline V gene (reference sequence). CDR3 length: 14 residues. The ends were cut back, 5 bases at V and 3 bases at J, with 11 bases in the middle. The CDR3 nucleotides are TGTGCCAGCAGCCCGGGGACGGACAATCAGCCCCAGCATTTT. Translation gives CASSPGTDNQPQHF. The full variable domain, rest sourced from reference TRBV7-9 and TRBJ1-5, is DTGVSQNPRHKITKRGQNVTFRCDPISEHNRLYWYRQTLGQGPEFLTYFQNEAQLEKSRLLSDRFSAERPKGSFSTLEIQRTEQGDSAMYLCASSPGTDNQPQHFGDGTRLSIL.

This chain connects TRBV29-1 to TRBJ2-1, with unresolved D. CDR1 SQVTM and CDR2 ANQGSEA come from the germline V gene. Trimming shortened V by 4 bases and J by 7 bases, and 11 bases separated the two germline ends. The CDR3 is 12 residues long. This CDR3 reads CSVVLRANEQFF. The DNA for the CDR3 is TGCAGCGTTGTACTAAGGGCGAATGAGCAGTTCTTC.

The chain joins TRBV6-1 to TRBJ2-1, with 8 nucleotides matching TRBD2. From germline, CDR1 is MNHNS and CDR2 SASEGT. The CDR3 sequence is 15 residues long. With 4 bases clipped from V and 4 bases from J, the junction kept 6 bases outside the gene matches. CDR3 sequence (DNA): TGTGCCAGCAGTGGTCCGGGACTAGGGTACAATGAGCAGTTCTTC. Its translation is CASSGPGLGYNEQFF.

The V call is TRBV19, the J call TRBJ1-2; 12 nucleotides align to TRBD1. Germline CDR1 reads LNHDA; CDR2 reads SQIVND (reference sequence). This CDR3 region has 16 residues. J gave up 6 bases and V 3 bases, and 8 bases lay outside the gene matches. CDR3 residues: CASSISGTGGGHGYTF. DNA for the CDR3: TGTGCCAGTAGTATCTCGGGGACAGGGGGCGGTCATGGCTACACCTTC.

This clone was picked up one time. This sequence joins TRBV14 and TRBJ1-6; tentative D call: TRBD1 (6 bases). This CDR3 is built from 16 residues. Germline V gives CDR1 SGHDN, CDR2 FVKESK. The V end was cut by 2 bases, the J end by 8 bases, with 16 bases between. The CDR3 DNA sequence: TGTGCCAGCAGCCAATATCGAACAGGGCCGCATTCACCCCTCCACTTT. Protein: CASSQYRTGPHSPLHF.

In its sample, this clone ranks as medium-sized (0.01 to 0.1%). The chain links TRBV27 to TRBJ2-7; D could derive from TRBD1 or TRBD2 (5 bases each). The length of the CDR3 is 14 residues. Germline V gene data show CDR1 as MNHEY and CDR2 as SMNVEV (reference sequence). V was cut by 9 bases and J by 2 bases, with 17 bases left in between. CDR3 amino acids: CASKTGTDPYEQYF. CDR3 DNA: TGTGCCAGTAAGACCGGGACGGACCCCTACGAGCAGTACTTC.

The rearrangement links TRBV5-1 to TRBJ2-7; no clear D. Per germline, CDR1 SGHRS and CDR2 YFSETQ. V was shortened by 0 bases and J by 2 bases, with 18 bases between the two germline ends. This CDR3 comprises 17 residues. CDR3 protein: CASSLVPVTQRTYEQYF. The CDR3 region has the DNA TGCGCCAGCAGCTTGGTTCCGGTGACACAAAGAACCTACGAGCAGTACTTC.

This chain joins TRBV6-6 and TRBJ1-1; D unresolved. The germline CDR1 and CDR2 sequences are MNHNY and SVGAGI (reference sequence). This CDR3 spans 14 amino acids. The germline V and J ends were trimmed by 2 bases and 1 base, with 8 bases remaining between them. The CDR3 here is CASSYEGSNTEAFF. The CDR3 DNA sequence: TGTGCCAGCAGTTACGAAGGGTCGAACACTGAAGCTTTCTTT.

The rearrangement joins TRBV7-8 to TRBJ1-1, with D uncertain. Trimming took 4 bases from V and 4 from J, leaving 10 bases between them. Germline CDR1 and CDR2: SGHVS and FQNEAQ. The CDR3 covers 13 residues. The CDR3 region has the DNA TGTGCCAGCAGCTCTGCACGGGGCACTGAAGCTTTCTTT. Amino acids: CASSSARGTEAFF.

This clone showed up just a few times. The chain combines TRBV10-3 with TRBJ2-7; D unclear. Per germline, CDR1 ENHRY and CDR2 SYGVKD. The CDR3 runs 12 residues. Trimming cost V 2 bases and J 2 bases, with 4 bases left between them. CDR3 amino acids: CAISEAAYEQYF. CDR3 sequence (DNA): TGTGCCATCAGTGAGGCGGCCTACGAGCAGTACTTC.

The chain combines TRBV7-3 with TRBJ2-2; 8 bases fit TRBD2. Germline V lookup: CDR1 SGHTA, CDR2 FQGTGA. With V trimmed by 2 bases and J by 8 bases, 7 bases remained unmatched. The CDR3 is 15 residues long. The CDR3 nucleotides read TGTGCCAGCAGCTTACGGAGCGGGAGTAATGGGGAGCTGTTTTTT. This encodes CASSLRSGSNGELFF. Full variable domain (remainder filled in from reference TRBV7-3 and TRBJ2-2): GAGVSQTPSNKVTEKGKYVELRCDPISGHTALYWYRQSLGQGPEFLIYFQGTGAADDSGLPNDRFFAVRPEGSVSTLKIQRTERGDSAVYLCASSLRSGSNGELFFGEGSRLTVL.

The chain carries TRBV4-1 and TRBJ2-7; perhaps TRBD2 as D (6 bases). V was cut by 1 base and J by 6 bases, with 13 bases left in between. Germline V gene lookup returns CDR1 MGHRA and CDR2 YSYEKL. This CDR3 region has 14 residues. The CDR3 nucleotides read TGCGCCAGCAGCCAAGTAGTGTTAGCGGCCGAGCAGTACTTC. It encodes CASSQVVLAAEQYF.

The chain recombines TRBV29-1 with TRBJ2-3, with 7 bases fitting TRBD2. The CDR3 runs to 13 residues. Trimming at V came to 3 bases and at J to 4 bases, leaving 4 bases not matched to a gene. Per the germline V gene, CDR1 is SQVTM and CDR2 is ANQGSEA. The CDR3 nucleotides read TGCAGCGTTGATAGGGAGGGCCCAGATACGCAGTATTTT. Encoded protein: CSVDREGPDTQYF.

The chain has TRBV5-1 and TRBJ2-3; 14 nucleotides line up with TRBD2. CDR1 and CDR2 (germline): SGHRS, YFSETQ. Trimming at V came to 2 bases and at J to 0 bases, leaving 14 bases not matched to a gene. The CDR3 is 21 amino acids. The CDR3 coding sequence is TGCGCCAGCAGCTTCGGTACCGGGACTAGCGGGAGATACTTTAGCACAGATACGCAGTATTTT. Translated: CASSFGTGTSGRYFSTDTQYF. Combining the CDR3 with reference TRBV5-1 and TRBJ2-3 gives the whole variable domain KAGVTQTPRYLIKTRGQQVTLSCSPISGHRSVSWYQQTPGQGLQFLFEYFSETQRNKGNFPGRFSGRQFSNSRSEMNVSTLELGDSALYLCASSFGTGTSGRYFSTDTQYFGPGTRLTVL.

DNA for the CDR3: TGTGCCAGCTCACCTGTTGAGTCGCTTTTTAACTACGAGCAGTACTTC. Amino acids: CASSPVESLFNYEQYF. This chain links TRBV18 with TRBJ2-7; no clear D gene. With 3 bases removed from V and 3 bases from J, the gap between germline ends came to 18 bases. Germline V gene lookup returns CDR1 KGHSH and CDR2 LQKENI. The CDR3 totals 16 residues.

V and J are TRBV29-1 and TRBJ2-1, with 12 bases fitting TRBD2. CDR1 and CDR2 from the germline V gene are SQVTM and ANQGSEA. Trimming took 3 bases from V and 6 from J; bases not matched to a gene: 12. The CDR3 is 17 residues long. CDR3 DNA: TGCAGCGTTGATGGACTAGCGGGGACCGGTCTAGTCAATGAGCAGTTCTTC. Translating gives CSVDGLAGTGLVNEQFF.

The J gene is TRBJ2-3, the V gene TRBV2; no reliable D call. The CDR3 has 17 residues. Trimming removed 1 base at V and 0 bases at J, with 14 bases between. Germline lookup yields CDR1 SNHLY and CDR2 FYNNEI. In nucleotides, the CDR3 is TGTGCCAGCAGTGAAGGATCTTGGGGTCGTAGCACAGATACGCAGTATTTT. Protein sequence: CASSEGSWGRSTDTQYF.

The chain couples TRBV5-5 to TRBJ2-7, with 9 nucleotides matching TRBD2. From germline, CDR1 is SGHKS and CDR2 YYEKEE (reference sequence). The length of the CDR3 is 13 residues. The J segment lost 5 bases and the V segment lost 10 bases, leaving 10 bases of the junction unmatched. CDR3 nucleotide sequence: TGTGCCGGAGCGGGACTAGCAGGGGACGAGCAGTACTTC. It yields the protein CAGAGLAGDEQYF. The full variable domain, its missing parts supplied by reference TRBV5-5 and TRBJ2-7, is DAGVTQSPTHLIKTRGQQVTLRCSPISGHKSVSWYQQVLGQGPQFIFQYYEKEERGRGNFPDRFSARQFPNYSSELNVNALLLGDSALYLCAGAGLAGDEQYFGPGTRLTVT.

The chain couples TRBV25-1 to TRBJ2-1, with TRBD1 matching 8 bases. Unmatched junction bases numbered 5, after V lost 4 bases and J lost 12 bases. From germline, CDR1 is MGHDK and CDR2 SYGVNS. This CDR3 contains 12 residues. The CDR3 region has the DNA TGTGCCAGCAGTGGATCCGGGACAGGGCAGTTCTTC. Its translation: CASSGSGTGQFF. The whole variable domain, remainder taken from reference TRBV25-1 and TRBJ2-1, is EADIYQTPRYLVIGTGKKITLECSQTMGHDKMYWYQQDPGMELHLIHYSYGVNSTEKGDLSSESTVSRIRTEHFPLTLESARPSHTSQYLCASSGSGTGQFFGPGTRLTVL.

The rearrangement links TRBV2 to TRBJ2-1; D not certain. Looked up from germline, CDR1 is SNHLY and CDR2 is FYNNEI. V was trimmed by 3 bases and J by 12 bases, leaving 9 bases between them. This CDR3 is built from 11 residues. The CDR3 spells CASSDSLGQFF. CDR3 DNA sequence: TGTGCCAGCAGTGACAGCCTGGGGCAGTTCTTC.

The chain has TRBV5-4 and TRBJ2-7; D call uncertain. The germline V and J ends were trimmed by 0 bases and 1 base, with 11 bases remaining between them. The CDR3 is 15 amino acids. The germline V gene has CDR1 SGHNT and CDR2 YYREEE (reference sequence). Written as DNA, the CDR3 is TGTGCCAGCAGCTTGGGCCAGCCACCGTCCTACGAGCAGTACTTC. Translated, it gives CASSLGQPPSYEQYF.

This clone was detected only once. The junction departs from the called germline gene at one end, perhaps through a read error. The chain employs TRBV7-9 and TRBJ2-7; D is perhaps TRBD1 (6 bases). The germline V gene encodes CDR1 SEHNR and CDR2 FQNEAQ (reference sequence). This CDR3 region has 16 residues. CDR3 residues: CASSLDGQLISSEQYF. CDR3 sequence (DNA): TGTGCCAGCAGCTTAGATGGACAGCTCATTTCCTCCGAGCAGTACTTC.